The clone carrying this T cell receptor (beta chain) has just one count. The CDR3 loop spans 16 amino acids. Looked up from germline, CDR1 is SNHLY and CDR2 is FYNNEI. V shed 4 bases, J shed 4 bases, and the junction held 11 bases outside the gene matches. These data originate in a study of technical replicates of blood from a handful of donors. Assay: immunoSEQ multiplex PCR; the TCRdb copy retains only in-frame clones and omits some. The sample lists more than 65,000 clones; around 90% were seen once. The source is a human donor in good health. V gene TRBV2 combines with J gene TRBJ2-7; 9 bases are shared with TRBD2. The sequencing input was T cells isolated from PBMCs. The CDR3 here is CASSGGTSSLIYEQYF. Written as DNA, the CDR3 is TGTGCCAGCAGTGGTGGGACTAGCTCCCTAATTTACGAGCAGTACTTC.